A selection of T cell receptor beta chains follows, all from one sample in a study of blood T cell repertoires in COVID-19. The table came from immunoSEQ multiplex PCR; TCRdb's copy has only in-frame clones and leaves some out. Of about 430,000 clones listed, approximately 90% are singletons. Sequencing was performed on PBMCs or T cells enriched from blood (not recorded which). The receptors originated from a woman under 30 who had been exposed to COVID-19. CDR3s include the opening cysteine and the closing phenylalanine or tryptophan. The D gene is left open where the match is weak. Rows give clone size only sometimes, using once, few, many, or a class for an expanded clone.

d_call: TRBD2
j_call: TRBJ2-5
clone_size: NA
v_call: TRBV7-9
cdr3_nt: TGTGCCAGCAGCTTCTACGTGGCGGGGGTCCGTGAGACCCAGTACTTC
cdr3_aa: CASSFYVAGVRETQYF

d_call: NA
j_call: TRBJ1-2
clone_size: NA
v_call: TRBV7-9
cdr3_nt: TGTGCCAGCAGCTTTACGACAGGCAACTATGGCTACACCTTC
cdr3_aa: CASSFTTGNYGYTF

d_call: TRBD1
j_call: TRBJ2-7
clone_size: NA
v_call: TRBV11-2
cdr3_nt: TGTGCCAGCAGCGCCCGGACAGGTTACTACGAGCAGTACTTC
cdr3_aa: CASSARTGYYEQYF

d_call: NA
j_call: TRBJ1-2
clone_size: NA
v_call: TRBV27
cdr3_nt: TGTGCCAGCAGTACAGCCCCCGGGACTGGCGGCTACACCTTC
cdr3_aa: CASSTAPGTGGYTF

d_call: TRBD1
j_call: TRBJ1-5
clone_size: NA
v_call: TRBV19
cdr3_nt: TGTGCCAGTAACAGGGGGCTTGAGAGCAATCAGCCCCAGCATTTT
cdr3_aa: CASNRGLESNQPQHF

d_call: TRBD1
j_call: TRBJ2-1
clone_size: NA
v_call: TRBV14
cdr3_nt: TGTGCCACCAGGGGACAGGGGGCACCGAATGAGCAGTTCTTC
cdr3_aa: CATRGQGAPNEQFF

d_call: NA
j_call: TRBJ2-5
clone_size: once
v_call: TRBV19
cdr3_nt: TGTGCCAGTAGTACCGACAGGAAAGAGACCCAGTACTTC
cdr3_aa: CASSTDRKETQYF

d_call: TRBD2
j_call: TRBJ2-7
clone_size: NA
v_call: TRBV20-1
cdr3_nt: TGCAGTGCTAGTGTCGGACTAGTTTCGTACGAGCAGTACTTC
cdr3_aa: CSASVGLVSYEQYF

d_call: NA
j_call: TRBJ1-5
clone_size: NA
v_call: TRBV24-1
cdr3_nt: TGTGCCACCAGTTTCGGGTTCAATCAGCCCCAGCATTTT
cdr3_aa: CATSFGFNQPQHF

d_call: NA
j_call: TRBJ2-7
clone_size: NA
v_call: TRBV5-4
cdr3_nt: TGTGCCAGCAGCCCCCGACAGACAGCGTACGAGCAGTACTTC
cdr3_aa: CASSPRQTAYEQYF